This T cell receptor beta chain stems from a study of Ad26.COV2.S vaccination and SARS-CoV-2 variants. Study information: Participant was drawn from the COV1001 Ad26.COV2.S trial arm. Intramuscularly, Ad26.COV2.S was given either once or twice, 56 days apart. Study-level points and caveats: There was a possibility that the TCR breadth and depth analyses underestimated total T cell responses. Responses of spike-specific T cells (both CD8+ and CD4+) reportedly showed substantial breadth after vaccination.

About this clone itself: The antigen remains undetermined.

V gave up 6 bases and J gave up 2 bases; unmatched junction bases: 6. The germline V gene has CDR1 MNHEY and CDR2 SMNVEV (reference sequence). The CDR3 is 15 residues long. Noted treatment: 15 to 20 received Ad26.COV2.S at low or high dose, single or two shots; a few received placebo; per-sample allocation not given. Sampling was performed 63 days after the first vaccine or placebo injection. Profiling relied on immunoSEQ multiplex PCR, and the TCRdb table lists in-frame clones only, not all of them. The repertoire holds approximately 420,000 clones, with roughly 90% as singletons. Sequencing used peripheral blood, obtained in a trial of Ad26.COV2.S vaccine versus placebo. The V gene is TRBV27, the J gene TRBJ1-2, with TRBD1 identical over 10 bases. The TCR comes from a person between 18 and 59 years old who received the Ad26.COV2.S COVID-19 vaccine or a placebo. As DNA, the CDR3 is TGTGCCAGCAGACCCGCGGGACAGGGGAACTATGGCTACACCTTC. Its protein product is CASRPAGQGNYGYTF.